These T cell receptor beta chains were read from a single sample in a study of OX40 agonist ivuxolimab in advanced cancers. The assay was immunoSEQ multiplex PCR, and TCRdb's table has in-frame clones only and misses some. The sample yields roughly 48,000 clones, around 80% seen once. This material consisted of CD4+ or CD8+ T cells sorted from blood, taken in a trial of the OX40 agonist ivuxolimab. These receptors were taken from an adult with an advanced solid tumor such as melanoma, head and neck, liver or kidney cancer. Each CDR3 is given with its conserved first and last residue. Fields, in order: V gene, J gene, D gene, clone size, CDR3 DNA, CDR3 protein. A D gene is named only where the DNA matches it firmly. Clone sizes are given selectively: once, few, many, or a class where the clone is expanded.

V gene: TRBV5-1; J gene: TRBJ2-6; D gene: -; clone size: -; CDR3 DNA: TGCGCCAGCAGCTTGGGGCGCCCGGGTGGGGCCAACGTCCTGACTTTC; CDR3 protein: CASSLGRPGGANVLTF
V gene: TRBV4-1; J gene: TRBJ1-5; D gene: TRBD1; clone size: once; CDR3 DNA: TGCGCCAGCAGCCAAGCCGACAGGGACAATCAGCCCCAGCATTTT; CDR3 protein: CASSQADRDNQPQHF
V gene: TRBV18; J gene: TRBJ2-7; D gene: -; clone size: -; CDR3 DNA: TGTGCCAGCTCGACCCCGCCTGGCGGCCCCATGGGTTCCTACGAGCAGTACTTC; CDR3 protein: CASSTPPGGPMGSYEQYF
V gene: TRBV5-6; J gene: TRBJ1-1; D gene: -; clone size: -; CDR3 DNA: TGTGCCAGCAGCTTCAGTGGGGGAAACACTGAAGCTTTCTTT; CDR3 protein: CASSFSGGNTEAFF
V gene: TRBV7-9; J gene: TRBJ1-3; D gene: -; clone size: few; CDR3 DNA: TGTGCCAGCAGCTTAGCCGGAAACACCATATATTTT; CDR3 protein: CASSLAGNTIYF
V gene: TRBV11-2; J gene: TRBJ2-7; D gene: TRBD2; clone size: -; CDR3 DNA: TGTGCCAGCAGTGTAGCGGGGCAGGGCCTAGCCTACGAGCAGTACTTC; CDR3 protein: CASSVAGQGLAYEQYF
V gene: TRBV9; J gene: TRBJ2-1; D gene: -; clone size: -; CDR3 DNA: TGTGCCAGTGGAACAGGGGGGGATGAGCAGTTCTTC; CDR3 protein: CASGTGGDEQFF
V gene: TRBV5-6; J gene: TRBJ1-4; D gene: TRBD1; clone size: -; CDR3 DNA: TGTGCCAGCAGTCGGGACAGGGGGAAGGAAAAACTGTTTTTT; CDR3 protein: CASSRDRGKEKLFF
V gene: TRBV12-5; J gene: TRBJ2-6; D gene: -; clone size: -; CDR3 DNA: TGCGCTAGTGGTTTGGCGGGACCTTTGGGATCTGGGGCCAACGTCCTGACTTTC; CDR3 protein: CASGLAGPLGSGANVLTF
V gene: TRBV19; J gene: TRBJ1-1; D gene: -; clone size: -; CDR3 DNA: TGTGCCAGTAAGGAGGACAGAAGAACTGAAGCTTTCTTT; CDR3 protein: CASKEDRRTEAFF
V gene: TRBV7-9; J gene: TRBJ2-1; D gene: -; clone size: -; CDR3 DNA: TGTGCCAGCAGCTTAGTTGGTCAGGGCTTATACAATGAGCAGTTCTTC; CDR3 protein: CASSLVGQGLYNEQFF
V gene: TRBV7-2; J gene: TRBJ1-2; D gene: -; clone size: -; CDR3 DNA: TGTGCCAGCAGCCCCGCCGGGGGGCGATCTAACTATGGCTACACCTTC; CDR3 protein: CASSPAGGRSNYGYTF
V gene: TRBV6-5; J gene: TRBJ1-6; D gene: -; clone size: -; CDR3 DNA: TGTGCCAGCAGGGGGGACTATAATTCACCCCTCCACTTT; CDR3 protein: CASRGDYNSPLHF
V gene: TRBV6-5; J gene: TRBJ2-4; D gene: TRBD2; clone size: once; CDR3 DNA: TGTGCCAGCAGTTACTCGACTAGCGGGGGAACAAACATTCAGTACTTC; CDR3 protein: CASSYSTSGGTNIQYF
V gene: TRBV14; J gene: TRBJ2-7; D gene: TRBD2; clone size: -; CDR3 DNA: TGTGCCAGCAGCCACGGACTAGCGGAAACCTACGAGCAGTACTTC; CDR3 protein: CASSHGLAETYEQYF
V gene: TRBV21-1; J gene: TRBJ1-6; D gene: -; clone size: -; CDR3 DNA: TGTGCCAGCAGCCTAGCCTCATGGGACAGGTGTTCACCCCTCCACTTT; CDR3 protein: CASSLASWDRCSPLHF
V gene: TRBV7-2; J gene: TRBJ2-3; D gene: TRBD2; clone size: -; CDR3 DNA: TGTGCCAGCAGCCCGACTAGCGGGGGGGCGAGGCAGTATTTT; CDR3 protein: CASSPTSGGARQYF
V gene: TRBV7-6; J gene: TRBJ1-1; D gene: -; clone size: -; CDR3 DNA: TGTGCCAGCAGCTTAACTGCCGAGGGGCTAGGGTCGAACACTGAAGCTTTCTTT; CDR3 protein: CASSLTAEGLGSNTEAFF
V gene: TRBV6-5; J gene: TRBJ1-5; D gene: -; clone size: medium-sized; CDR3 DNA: TGTGCCAGCAGCCGACGGGAGAAAAATCAGCCCCAGCATTTT; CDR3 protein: CASSRREKNQPQHF
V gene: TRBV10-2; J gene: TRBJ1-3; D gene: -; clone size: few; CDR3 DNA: TGCGCCAGCAGTGACGCAGGAAACACCATATATTTT; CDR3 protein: CASSDAGNTIYF
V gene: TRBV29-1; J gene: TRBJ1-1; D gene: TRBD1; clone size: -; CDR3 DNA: TGCAGCGTTGAGACAGGGGGCCTTACTGAAGCTTTCTTT; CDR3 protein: CSVETGGLTEAFF
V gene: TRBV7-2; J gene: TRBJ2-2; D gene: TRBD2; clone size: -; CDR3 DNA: TGTGCCAGCACCCCCCTAGGACTAGCGGGGGGGCAGTACACCGGGGAGCTGTTTTTT; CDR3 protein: CASTPLGLAGGQYTGELFF
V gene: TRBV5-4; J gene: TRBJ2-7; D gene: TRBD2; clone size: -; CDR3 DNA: TGTGCCAGCAGCCCTCTCCGAACTAGCGGGAGCACCTACGAGCAGTACTTC; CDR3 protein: CASSPLRTSGSTYEQYF
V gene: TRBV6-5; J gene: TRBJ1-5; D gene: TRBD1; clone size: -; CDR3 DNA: TGTGCCAGCAGCCGTGGGACAGGGGTTCAGCCCCAGCATTTT; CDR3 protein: CASSRGTGVQPQHF
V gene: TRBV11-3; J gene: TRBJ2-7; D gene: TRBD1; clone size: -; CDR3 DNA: TGTGCCAGCAGCCCGTCGACAGGGGGCCGGTACGAGCAGTACTTC; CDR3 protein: CASSPSTGGRYEQYF
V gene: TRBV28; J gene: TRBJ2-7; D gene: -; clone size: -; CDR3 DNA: TGTGCCAGCACCCAGGGGCACGAGCAGTACTTC; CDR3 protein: CASTQGHEQYF
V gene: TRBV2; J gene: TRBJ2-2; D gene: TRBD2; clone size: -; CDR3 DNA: TGTGCCAGCAGGAGACTAGCGGGAGGCAACGGGGAGCTGTTTTTT; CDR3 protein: CASRRLAGGNGELFF
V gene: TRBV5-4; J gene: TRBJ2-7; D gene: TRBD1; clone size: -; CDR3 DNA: TGTGCCAGCAGCGGACAGGGGGGAAAGTACGAGCAGTACTTC; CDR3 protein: CASSGQGGKYEQYF
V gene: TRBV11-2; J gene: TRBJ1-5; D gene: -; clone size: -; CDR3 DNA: TGTGCCAGCAGCTTAGGGGGTAGCAATCAGCCCCAGCATTTT; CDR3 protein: CASSLGGSNQPQHF
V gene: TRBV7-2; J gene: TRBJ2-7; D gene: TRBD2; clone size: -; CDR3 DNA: TGTGCCAGCAGCTTAATAGCGGGGGACTCCTACGAGCAGTACTTC; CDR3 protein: CASSLIAGDSYEQYF
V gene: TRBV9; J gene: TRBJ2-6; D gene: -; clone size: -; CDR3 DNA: TGTGCCAGCAGCGTAGTCGGCGGAAGCTCTGGGGCCAACGTCCTGACTTTC; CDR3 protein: CASSVVGGSSGANVLTF
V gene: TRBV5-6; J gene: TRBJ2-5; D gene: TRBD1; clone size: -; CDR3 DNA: TGTGCCAGCAGCGCGTACGGGACAGGGGGCCGAGAGACCCAGTACTTC; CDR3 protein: CASSAYGTGGRETQYF
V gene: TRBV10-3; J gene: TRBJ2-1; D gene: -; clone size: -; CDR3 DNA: TGTGCCATCAGCCCTGGCGGGGTTGAGCAGTTCTTC; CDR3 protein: CAISPGGVEQFF
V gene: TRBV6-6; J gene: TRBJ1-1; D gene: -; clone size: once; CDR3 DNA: TGTGCCAGCAGTTACGGGGAGGTCACTGAAGCTTTCTTT; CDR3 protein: CASSYGEVTEAFF
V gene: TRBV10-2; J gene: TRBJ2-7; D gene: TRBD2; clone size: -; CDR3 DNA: TGCGCCAGCAGTGAGTTCCCAGGGACTAGCGGGTTCTCCTACGAGCAGTACTTC; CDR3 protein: CASSEFPGTSGFSYEQYF
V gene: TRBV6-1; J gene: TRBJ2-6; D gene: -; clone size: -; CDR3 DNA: TGTGCCAGCGGATTCGGAGGGACTGGGGCCAACGTCCTGACTTTC; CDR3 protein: CASGFGGTGANVLTF
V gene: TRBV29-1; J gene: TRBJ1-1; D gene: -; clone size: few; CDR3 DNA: TGCAGCGTTTCCTTCCGGGGGAACACTGAAGCTTTCTTT; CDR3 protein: CSVSFRGNTEAFF
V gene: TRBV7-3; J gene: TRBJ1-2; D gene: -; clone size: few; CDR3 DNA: TGTGCCAGCAGCTCGGCCGACGGGTATGGCTACACCTTC; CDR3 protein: CASSSADGYGYTF
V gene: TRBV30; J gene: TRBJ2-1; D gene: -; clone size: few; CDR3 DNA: TGTGCCTGGAGTGTAGGTGTCCATGAGCAGTTCTTC; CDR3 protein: CAWSVGVHEQFF
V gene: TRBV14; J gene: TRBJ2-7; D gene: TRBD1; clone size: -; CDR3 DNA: TGTGCCAGCAGCCCCGGGAACAGGGGGCGCAGCAACGAGCAGTACTTC; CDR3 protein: CASSPGNRGRSNEQYF
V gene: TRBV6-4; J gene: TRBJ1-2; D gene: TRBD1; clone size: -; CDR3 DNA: TGTGCCAGCAGTTACTTCCGGACAGGGGGTTTATATGGCTACACCTTC; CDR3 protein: CASSYFRTGGLYGYTF
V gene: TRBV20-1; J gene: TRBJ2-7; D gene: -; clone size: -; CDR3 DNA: TGCAGTGCCCCCCGGTTAGAGCAGTACTTC; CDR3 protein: CSAPRLEQYF
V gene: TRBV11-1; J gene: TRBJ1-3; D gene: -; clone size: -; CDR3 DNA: TGTGCCAGCAGCTTGCAGCCCGGGGTCTCTGGAAACACCATATATTTT; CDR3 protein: CASSLQPGVSGNTIYF
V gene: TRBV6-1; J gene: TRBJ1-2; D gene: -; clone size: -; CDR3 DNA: TGTGCCAGCAGTGTCTCCGGACAAGACTATGGCTACACCTTC; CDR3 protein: CASSVSGQDYGYTF
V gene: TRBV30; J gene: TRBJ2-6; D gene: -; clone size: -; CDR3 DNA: TGTGCCTGGAGTGTAGGAAGGGGCTCTGGGGCCAACGTCCTGACTTTC; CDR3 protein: CAWSVGRGSGANVLTF
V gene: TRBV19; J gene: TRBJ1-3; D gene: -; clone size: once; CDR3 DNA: TGTGCCAGTAGTATTTTGGAAGACAGCAGCTCTGGAAACACCATATATTTT; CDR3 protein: CASSILEDSSSGNTIYF
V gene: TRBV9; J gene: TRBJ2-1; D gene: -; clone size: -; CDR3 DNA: TGTGCCAGCAGCGTAGAAGGCCAGGGCGGAGGTGAGCAGTTCTTC; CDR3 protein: CASSVEGQGGGEQFF
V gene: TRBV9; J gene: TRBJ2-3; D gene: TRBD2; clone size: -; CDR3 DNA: TGTGCCAGCTCCCGTGCGGGGGGGGCTAGCACAGATACGCAGTATTTT; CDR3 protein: CASSRAGGASTDTQYF
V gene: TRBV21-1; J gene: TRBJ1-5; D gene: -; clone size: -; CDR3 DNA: TGTGCCAGCAGCAATCTGAATTATAGCAATCAGCCCCAGCATTTT; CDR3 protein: CASSNLNYSNQPQHF
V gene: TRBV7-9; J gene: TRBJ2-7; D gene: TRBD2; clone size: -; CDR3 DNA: TGTGCCAGCAGCTTCGCGGGGGACGTCTCCTACGAGCAGTACTTC; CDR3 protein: CASSFAGDVSYEQYF